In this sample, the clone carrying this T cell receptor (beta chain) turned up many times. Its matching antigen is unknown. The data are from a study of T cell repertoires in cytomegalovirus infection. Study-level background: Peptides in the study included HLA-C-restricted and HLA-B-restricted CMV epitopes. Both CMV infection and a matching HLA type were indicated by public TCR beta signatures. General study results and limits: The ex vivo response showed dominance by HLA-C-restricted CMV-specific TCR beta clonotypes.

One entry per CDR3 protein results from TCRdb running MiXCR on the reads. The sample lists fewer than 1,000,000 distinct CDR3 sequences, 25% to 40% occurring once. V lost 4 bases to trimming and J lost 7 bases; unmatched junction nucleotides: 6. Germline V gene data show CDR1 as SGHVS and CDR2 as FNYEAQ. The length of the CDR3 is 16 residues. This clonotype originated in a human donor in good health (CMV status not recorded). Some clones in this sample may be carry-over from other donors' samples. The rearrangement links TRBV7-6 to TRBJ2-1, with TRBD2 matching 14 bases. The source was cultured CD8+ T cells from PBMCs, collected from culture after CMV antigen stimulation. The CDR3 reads CASSSGLAGGSNEQFF. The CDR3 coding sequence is TGTGCCAGCAGCTCCGGACTAGCGGGGGGTTCGAATGAGCAGTTCTTC.